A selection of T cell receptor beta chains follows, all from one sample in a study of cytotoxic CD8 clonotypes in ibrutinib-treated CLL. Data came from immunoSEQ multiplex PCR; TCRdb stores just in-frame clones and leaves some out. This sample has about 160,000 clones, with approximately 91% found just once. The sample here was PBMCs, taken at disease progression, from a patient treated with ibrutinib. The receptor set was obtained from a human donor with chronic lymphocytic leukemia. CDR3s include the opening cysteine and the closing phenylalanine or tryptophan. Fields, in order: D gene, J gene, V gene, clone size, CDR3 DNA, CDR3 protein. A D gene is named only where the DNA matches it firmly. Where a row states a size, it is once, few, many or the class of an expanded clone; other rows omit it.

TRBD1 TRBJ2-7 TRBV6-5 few TGTGCCAGCGGTTGGACAGGGCATTCCTACGAGCAGTACTTC CASGWTGHSYEQYF
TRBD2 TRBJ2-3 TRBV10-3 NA TGTGCCATCAGTGCGGGAGGGGGGAGCACAGATACGCAGTATTTT CAISAGGGSTDTQYF
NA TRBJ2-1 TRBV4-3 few TGCGCCAGCAGCCAAGAAGGTAGCGGTCCCTGGAATGAGCAGTTCTTC CASSQEGSGPWNEQFF
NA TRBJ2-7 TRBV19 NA TGTGCCAGTAGCCGAAACAGGGATTCCTACGAGCAGTACTTC CASSRNRDSYEQYF
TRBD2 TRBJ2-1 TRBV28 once TGTGCCAGCAGTTTATTGCATAAGGGAATCATAGCGGGAGGGCGGGAGAATGAGCAGTTCTTC CASSLLHKGIIAGGRENEQFF
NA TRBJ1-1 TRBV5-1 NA TGCGCCAGCACCTCTATCTCCGGATCGAACACTGAAGCTTTCTTT CASTSISGSNTEAFF
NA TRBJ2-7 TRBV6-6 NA TGTGCCAGCACCGGGGGAGCCCCCTACGAGCAGTACTTC CASTGGAPYEQYF
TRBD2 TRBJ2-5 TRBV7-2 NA TGTGCCAGCAGCACCCGGAGGGAGGGAGTGGGAGAGACCCAGTACTTC CASSTRREGVGETQYF
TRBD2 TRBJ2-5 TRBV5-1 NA TGCGCCAGCAACCCGGGGACTAGCGGGACCCAAGAGACCCAGTACTTC CASNPGTSGTQETQYF
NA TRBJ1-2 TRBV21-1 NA TGTGCCAGCAGCAAAGTTCGGCGAACGAATTATTCACATAGAGGGGACGGCGGCTACACCTTC CASSKVRRTNYSHRGDGGYTF
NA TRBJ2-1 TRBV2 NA TGTGCCAGCAGTGAAGACTCCTACAATGAGCAGTTCTTC CASSEDSYNEQFF
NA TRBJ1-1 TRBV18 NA TGTGCCAGCTCACCAGGGGACATGAACACTGAAGCTTTCTTT CASSPGDMNTEAFF
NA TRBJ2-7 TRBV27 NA TGTGCCAGCAGTTTATCGGCCGGGACCTCAACCTACGAGCAGTACTTC CASSLSAGTSTYEQYF
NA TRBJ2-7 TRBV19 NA TGTGCCAGTAGTCTGCGGGACAGAGTTTACGAGCAGTACTTC CASSLRDRVYEQYF
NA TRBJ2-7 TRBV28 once TGTGCCAGCAGTTTCGAGGGGAACTCCTACGAGCAGTACTTC CASSFEGNSYEQYF
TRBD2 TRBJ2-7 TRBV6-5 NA TGTGCCAGCTCCCTTCTAGCGGGAACTTACGAGCAGTACTTC CASSLLAGTYEQYF
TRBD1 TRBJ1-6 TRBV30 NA TGTGCCTGGAGTGCAGACCAGACAGGGACACCCCTCCACTTT CAWSADQTGTPLHF
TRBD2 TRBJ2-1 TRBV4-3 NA TGCGCCAGCAGCCAAGGTAGAGCTAGCGGGGCTGGTGAGCAGTTCTTC CASSQGRASGAGEQFF
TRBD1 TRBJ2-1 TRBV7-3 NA TGTGCCAGCAGCTTACAGGGGGCTGAGAGCGATGAGCAGTTCTTC CASSLQGAESDEQFF
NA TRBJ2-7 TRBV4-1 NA TGCGCCAGCAGCCAGCCCGGGGGGCGGGAGAGTTACGAGCAGTACTTC CASSQPGGRESYEQYF
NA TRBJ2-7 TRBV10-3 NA TGTGCCATCAGTGATGGACCGACACGCTACGAGCAGTACTTC CAISDGPTRYEQYF
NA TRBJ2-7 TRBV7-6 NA TGTGCCAGCAGCTTAGGAAGGGGTGCCTACGAGCAGTACTTC CASSLGRGAYEQYF
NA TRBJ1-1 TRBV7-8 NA TGTGCCAGCAGCTTGCAGGGGAGGAACACTGAAGCTTTCTTT CASSLQGRNTEAFF
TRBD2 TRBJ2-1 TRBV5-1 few TGCGCCAGCACCGACTTAGCGGGAGCGTTGTATGAGCAGTTCTTC CASTDLAGALYEQFF
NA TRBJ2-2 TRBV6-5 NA TGTGCCAGCAGCCTAACCACCGGGGAGCTGTTTTTT CASSLTTGELFF
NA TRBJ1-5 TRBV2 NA TGTGCCAGCTCCGAGGGGCACGGAGGTGGGCCCCAGCATTTT CASSEGHGGGPQHF
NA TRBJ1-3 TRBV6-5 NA TGTGCCAGCAGTCCCCAGGGCTCTGGAAACACCATATATTTT CASSPQGSGNTIYF
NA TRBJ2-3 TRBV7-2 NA TGTGCCAGCAGCTCCCGGACGGGGGCCCAGGATACGCAGTATTTT CASSSRTGAQDTQYF
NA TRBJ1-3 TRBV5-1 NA TGCGCCAGCAGCTTGGCGGGGACTCCGGCCGAGAACACCATATATTTT CASSLAGTPAENTIYF
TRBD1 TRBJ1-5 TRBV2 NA TGTGCCAGCCTTATGGGACAGGGGACTCAGCCCCAGCATTTT CASLMGQGTQPQHF
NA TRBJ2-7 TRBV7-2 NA TGTGCCAGCAGCTTATTGGCAGACAGCTCCTACGAGCAGTACTTC CASSLLADSSYEQYF
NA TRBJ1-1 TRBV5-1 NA TGCGCCAGCAGCTTGGTTGTGTTCTCTGAAGCTTTCTTT CASSLVVFSEAFF